Below, one T cell receptor beta chain is given with its context. Its antigen is still unknown. The data were obtained in a study of cytomegalovirus exposure and HLA in healthy donors. The CDR3 loop spans 15 amino acids. Germline-derived CDR1 and CDR2 are LNHDA and SQIVND (reference sequence). The V and J ends lost 1 base and 1 base respectively, with 8 bases between them. Study-wide results and caveats: Sequencing probably produced one cluster of sequence variants that were highly shared. Prior analysis indicated that the majority of TCR beta V segments exhibited productivity approximately 87% or approximately 30% of the time. An ancestry cluster, one associated with Asian ancestry, reportedly showed fewer N-insertions than the approximately 670-donor mean in a later analysis.

This PCR relied on a set of 60 Vbeta primers and 13 Jbeta primers. TCRdb's copy holds only in-frame clones and misses some; the assay was immunoSEQ multiplex PCR. This table has 150,000 to 200,000 clones, 87% appearing once. Sequencing was carried out using PBMCs. The V gene is TRBV19, the J gene TRBJ1-5, with a tentative D call TRBD1 (5 bases). This TCR came from a woman aged 25 to 45 in good health and CMV-seronegative. DNA of the CDR3: TGTGCCAGTAGTATAGGCAGGGCAAGCAATCAGCCCCAGCATTTT. This gives the protein CASSIGRASNQPQHF.